This TCR beta chain was found in a study of neurological immune-mediated disorders. Trimming stripped 2 bases from V and 0 bases from J, with 8 bases between. The CDR3 has 15 residues. Germline lookup yields CDR1 SGHTA and CDR2 FQGTGA. This clonotype was recorded at least ten times. Each sequencing run yielded over 160 million TCR-beta sequences from 15-18 subjects. TCRdb analysed the 5' RACE reads with MiXCR anew, one entry per CDR3 protein. This sample carries roughly 100,000 distinct CDR3 sequences, 3.5% of them seen once, and the ten largest clones take 2.5% to 3%. The chain is built from TRBV7-3 and TRBJ2-1; the D is unclear. The receptor's source is a woman aged 45-59 years with multiple sclerosis. The sequencing input was PBMCs. The CDR3 region is CASSLAPSSYNEQFF. The CDR3 DNA sequence: TGTGCCAGCAGCTTAGCCCCGAGCTCCTACAATGAGCAGTTCTTC.